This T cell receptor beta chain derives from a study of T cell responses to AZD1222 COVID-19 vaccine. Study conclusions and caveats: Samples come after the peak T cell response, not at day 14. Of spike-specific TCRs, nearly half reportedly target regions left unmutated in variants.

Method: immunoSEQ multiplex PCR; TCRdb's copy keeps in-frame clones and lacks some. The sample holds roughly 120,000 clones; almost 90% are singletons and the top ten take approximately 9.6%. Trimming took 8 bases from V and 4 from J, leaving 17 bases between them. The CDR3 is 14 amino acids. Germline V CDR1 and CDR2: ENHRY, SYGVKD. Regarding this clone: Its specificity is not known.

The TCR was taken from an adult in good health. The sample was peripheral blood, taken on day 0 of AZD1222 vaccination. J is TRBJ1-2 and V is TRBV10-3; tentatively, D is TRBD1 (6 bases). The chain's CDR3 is CAIGDNQGLYGYTF. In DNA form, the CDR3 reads TGTGCCATCGGCGACAACCAGGGGCTCTATGGCTACACCTTC.